These T cell receptor beta chains were read from a single sample in a study of cytomegalovirus exposure and HLA in healthy donors. The protocol was immunoSEQ multiplex PCR, while the TCRdb copy is restricted to in-frame clones and leaves out a portion. The sample has 45,000 to 65,000 clones; roughly 87% are singletons. The sequenced sample consisted of PBMCs. Source of these receptors: a woman under 30 in good health and CMV-seropositive. Each CDR3 is given with its conserved first and last residue. The D gene is left open where the match is weak. The listing skips clone size in some rows; elsewhere it reads once, few, many or a size class.

j_gene	d_gene	abundance	v_gene	CDR3aa	CDR3nt
TRBJ2-5	.	.	TRBV20-1	CSATRVETQYF	TGCAGTGCTACCCGCGTTGAGACCCAGTACTTC
TRBJ2-7	TRBD2	.	TRBV4-2	CASSQVGRSSGGGYEQYF	TGTGCCAGCAGCCAAGTGGGGCGGTCTAGCGGGGGTGGTTACGAGCAGTACTTC
TRBJ1-6	TRBD1	.	TRBV6-1	CASSRDDRERSPLHF	TGTGCCAGCAGTAGAGACGACAGGGAACGCTCACCCCTCCACTTT
TRBJ1-2	TRBD1	.	TRBV5-1	CASSSGTGVNYGYTF	TGCGCCAGCAGCTCCGGAACAGGGGTTAACTATGGCTACACCTTC
TRBJ1-1	.	.	TRBV7-2	CASLGFSNTEAFF	TGTGCCAGCCTCGGGTTTTCGAACACTGAAGCTTTCTTT
TRBJ1-2	.	.	TRBV6-5	CASTSGTLDYGYTF	TGTGCCAGCACTTCAGGGACTTTGGACTATGGCTACACCTTC
TRBJ2-5	TRBD2	.	TRBV5-4	CASSPGLASQETQYF	TGTGCCAGCAGCCCGGGACTAGCGTCCCAAGAGACCCAGTACTTC
TRBJ2-4	.	.	TRBV14	CASSPQARGSGLDIQYF	TGTGCCAGCAGCCCCCAAGCAAGAGGCAGTGGACTTGACATTCAGTACTTC
TRBJ1-1	.	.	TRBV30	CAWSVSSPEAFF	TGTGCCTGGAGTGTGAGTTCGCCTGAAGCTTTCTTT
TRBJ2-1	TRBD2	once	TRBV15	CATSRDWRGATRGDNEQFF	TGTGCCACCAGCAGAGATTGGCGGGGGGCCACCCGAGGCGACAATGAGCAGTTCTTC
TRBJ1-6	.	.	TRBV28	CASSLQENSPLHF	TGTGCCAGCAGTTTACAGGAAAATTCACCCCTCCACTTT
TRBJ2-2	TRBD1	.	TRBV13	CASSPHPGTGEPNTGELFF	TGTGCCAGCAGCCCTCATCCGGGGACAGGGGAGCCGAACACCGGGGAGCTGTTTTTT
TRBJ1-4	TRBD1	.	TRBV6-1	CASSVEGAEGKLFF	TGTGCCAGCAGTGTTGAGGGGGCTGAAGGAAAACTGTTTTTT
TRBJ2-1	.	.	TRBV11-2	CASSFPDSFSSYNEQFF	TGTGCCAGCAGCTTCCCTGACTCTTTCAGCTCCTACAATGAGCAGTTCTTC
TRBJ2-5	TRBD2	.	TRBV9	CASSVDDGGQETQYF	TGTGCCAGCAGCGTAGACGACGGGGGGCAAGAGACCCAGTACTTC
TRBJ2-2	TRBD2	.	TRBV27	CASSFHGGAGGELFF	TGTGCCAGCAGTTTTCACGGGGGGGCTGGCGGGGAGCTGTTTTTT